This passage covers 27 T cell receptor beta chains from one sample sequenced in a study of T cell responses to AZD1222 COVID-19 vaccine. Repertoires were generated with immunoSEQ multiplex PCR, while TCRdb's copy carries only in-frame clones and drops some. The sample shows around 100,000 clones, approximately 84% of them seen only once. The sample here was peripheral blood, taken on day 0 of AZD1222 vaccination. The receptors were gathered from an adult in good health.

The V and J genes are TRBV9 and TRBJ1-4; TRBD1 is a possible D gene (6 bases). The CDR3 totals 15 residues. V lost 3 bases and J lost 6, with 15 bases in between. CDR1 and CDR2 from the germline V gene are SGDLS and YYNGEE. The CDR3 region has the DNA TGTGCCAGCAGCGCTACAGGGTCAGGAGATGAAAAACTGTTTTTT. Translating gives CASSATGSGDEKLFF.

This chain links TRBV24-1 with TRBJ2-6; D gene ambiguous. CDR1 and CDR2 from the germline V gene are KGHDR and SFDVKD. The V end lost 0 bases, the J end lost 2 bases, and 4 bases lay between the germline ends. The CDR3 runs to 15 residues. The CDR3 DNA reads TGTGCCACCAGTGATTTGAGTACTGGGGCCAACGTCCTGACTTTC. Translating it yields CATSDLSTGANVLTF.

The chain employs TRBV7-6 and TRBJ1-2; TRBD1 agrees at 8 bases. With V trimmed by 1 base and J by 4 bases, 11 bases remained unmatched. The germline CDR1 and CDR2 sequences are SGHVS and FNYEAQ. The CDR3 has 17 amino acids. The CDR3 loop is CASSLEVSTGAIYGYTF. DNA for the CDR3: TGTGCCAGCAGCTTAGAAGTCTCGACAGGGGCCATCTATGGCTACACCTTC.

The J gene is TRBJ2-7, the V gene TRBV3-1 (or the pseudogene TRBV3-2); a weak D match, TRBD2 (5 bases). Trimming removed 1 base at V and 7 bases at J, with 14 bases between. The CDR3 consists of 14 residues. CDR1 is LGHDT and CDR2 is YNNKEL in the germline V gene (reference sequence). CDR3 residues: CASSQGRQTGEQYF. CDR3 in DNA: TGTGCCAGCAGCCAAGGCCGGCAGACGGGGGAGCAGTACTTC.

The chain links TRBV6-5 to TRBJ1-4; 7 nucleotides match TRBD1. V lost 0 bases and J lost 8; bases outside the gene matches: 6. Germline V CDR1 and CDR2: MNHEY, SVGAGI. This CDR3 has 15 residues. Here the CDR3 DNA reads TGTGCCAGCAGTTACTCAGGGCAGGGGGGAGAAAAACTGTTTTTT. It yields the protein CASSYSGQGGEKLFF.

The rearrangement joins TRBV2 to TRBJ1-1; a possible D gene is TRBD1 (5 bases). Per the germline V gene, CDR1 is SNHLY and CDR2 is FYNNEI. V lost 2 bases and J 9 bases, leaving 16 bases between the germline ends. CDR3 length equals 14 residues. CDR3 loop: CASSERSNRPQAFF. DNA of the CDR3: TGTGCCAGCAGTGAAAGATCGAACAGGCCGCAAGCTTTCTTT.

The chain employs TRBV21-1 and TRBJ1-3. TRBV21-1 is a pseudogene segment. This CDR3 region has 13 residues. CDR3 protein: CASGIGPGDTIYF. Here the CDR3 DNA reads TGTGCCAGCGGGATCGGACCGGGGGACACCATATATTTT.

The chain has TRBV3-1 (or the pseudogene TRBV3-2) and TRBJ1-1; D ambiguous. Trimming took 0 bases from V and 8 from J, leaving 7 bases between them. This CDR3 is built from 12 residues. The germline V gene encodes CDR1 LGHDT and CDR2 YNNKEL (reference sequence). The CDR3 loop is CASSQESGEAFF. The DNA for the CDR3 is TGTGCCAGCAGCCAAGAGTCCGGAGAAGCTTTCTTT.

The CDR3 is CASSPTGDSGNTIYF. In nucleotides, the CDR3 is TGCGCCAGCAGCCCGACAGGTGACTCTGGAAACACCATATATTTT. The gene calls are TRBV5-1 and TRBJ1-3; a weak D match, TRBD1 (6 bases). Between the trimmed V and J ends, which lost 4 bases and 0 bases, there was a span of 11 bases. The CDR3 contains 15 residues. Germline-derived CDR1 and CDR2 are SGHRS and YFSETQ.

The V and J genes are TRBV4-3 and TRBJ1-2, with 8 nucleotides matching TRBD1. The CDR3 runs 18 residues. CDR1 and CDR2 (germline): LGHNA, YSLEER. The V and J ends lost 0 bases and 8 bases, in that order; junction bases with no gene match: 17. The CDR3 spells CASSQDRGAGGLSWGYTF. The CDR3 coding sequence is TGCGCCAGCAGCCAAGATCGGGGGGCAGGGGGCCTTAGTTGGGGCTACACCTTC.

The chain links TRBV15 to TRBJ2-7; the match to TRBD1 covers 7 bases. V shed 5 bases and J 1 base; nucleotides not matched to a gene: 5. The CDR3 runs to 14 residues. CDR1 and CDR2 from the germline V gene are LNHNV and YYDKDF (reference sequence). Here the CDR3 reads CATSATTGSYEQYF. The CDR3 region has the DNA TGTGCCACCAGCGCAACGACAGGGTCCTACGAGCAGTACTTC.

The chain employs TRBV7-8 and TRBJ2-7, with 11 nucleotides matching TRBD2. Germline V lookup: CDR1 SGHVS, CDR2 FQNEAQ. V was pared by 5 bases and J by 13 bases, with 10 bases of the junction left unmatched. The CDR3 is 13 residues long. Here the CDR3 DNA reads TGTGCCAGCAGCCCCGAGACTAGCGGGGTCATCTACTTC. Encoded protein: CASSPETSGVIYF.

V usage is TRBV4-1 and J usage is TRBJ1-2, with TRBD1 matching over 11 bases. The CDR3 spans 18 residues. The germline gives CDR1 MGHRA, CDR2 YSYEKL. The V and J ends lost 6 bases and 4 bases, in that order; junction bases with no gene match: 16. In DNA form, the CDR3 reads TGCGCCAGCAGGAAGGGATCTGGACAGGGGGCGCTTGGCTATGGCTACACCTTC. Protein product: CASRKGSGQGALGYGYTF.

V is TRBV11-2 and J is TRBJ1-5; TRBD1 aligns across 8 bases. V shed 3 bases, J shed 6 bases, and the junction held 7 bases outside the gene matches. Germline V CDR1 and CDR2: SGHAT, FQNNGV. This CDR3 has 15 residues. The CDR3 region has the DNA TGTGCCAGCAGCTTTACAGGGGGGAGTTCTCAGCCCCAGCATTTT. It translates to CASSFTGGSSQPQHF.

The chain combines TRBV29-1 with TRBJ1-3, with D hard to call. The V end was cut by 6 bases, the J end by 1 base, with 10 bases between. CDR1 SQVTM and CDR2 ANQGSEA come from the germline V gene. The CDR3 has 13 amino acids. The CDR3 here is CSVSRGSGNTIYF. As DNA, the CDR3 is TGCAGCGTCTCGCGGGGATCTGGAAACACCATATATTTT.

V is TRBV28 and J is TRBJ2-4; unclear D gene. The CDR3 covers 11 residues. Germline CDR1 and CDR2: MDHEN and SYDVKM. Trimming left V 3 bases short and J 15 bases short, with 12 bases between. The CDR3 nucleotides read TGTGCCAGCAGTTTCGGGCCCCGATGGTACTTC. It yields the protein CASSFGPRWYF.

The gene calls are TRBV28 and TRBJ1-1; D is possibly TRBD1 (6 bases). V lost 9 bases and J lost 0, with 14 bases in between. Germline assignment: CDR1 MDHEN and CDR2 SYDVKM. The length of the CDR3 is 14 residues. The CDR3 DNA is TGTGCCAGTTTAAAACAGGGACTGAACACTGAAGCTTTCTTT. This gives the protein CASLKQGLNTEAFF.

The chain carries TRBV27 and TRBJ1-1; D is undetermined. The CDR3 is made up of 14 amino acids. Germline CDR1 and CDR2: MNHEY and SMNVEV (reference sequence). Trimming removed 6 bases from V and 4 bases from J, with 15 bases in between. In nucleotides, the CDR3 is TGTGCCAGCAGCCCTCCCGGGTTTGGCACTGAAGCTTTCTTT. Translation gives CASSPPGFGTEAFF.

The chain links TRBV7-9 to TRBJ2-7; unclear D gene. This CDR3 contains 13 residues. V dropped 0 bases and J dropped 7 bases, with 10 bases sitting between them. Looked up from germline, CDR1 is SEHNR and CDR2 is FQNEAQ (reference sequence). The CDR3 here is CASSLAPRREQYF. As DNA, the CDR3 is TGTGCCAGCAGCTTAGCGCCCCGAAGGGAGCAGTACTTC.

This clone showed up just a few times. The V gene is TRBV28, the J gene TRBJ1-2, with no clear D. V lost 3 bases and J lost 8, with 10 bases in between. CDR3 length: 12 residues. In germline, CDR1 is MDHEN, CDR2 SYDVKM. CDR3 coding DNA: TGTGCCAGCAGTTTTGCATTTTCGGGCTACACCTTC. This translates into CASSFAFSGYTF.

The rearrangement links TRBV18 to TRBJ2-7; D uncertain. This CDR3 is built from 12 residues. With 3 bases removed from V and 0 bases from J, the gap between germline ends came to 3 bases. The germline V gene encodes CDR1 KGHSH and CDR2 LQKENI. CDR3 amino acids: CASSPDSYEQYF. DNA of the CDR3: TGTGCCAGCTCACCTGACTCCTACGAGCAGTACTTC.

The chain combines TRBV4-1 with TRBJ1-2; the match to TRBD1 covers 7 bases. V shed 1 base, J shed 4 bases, and the junction held 9 bases outside the gene matches. CDR1 and CDR2 from the germline V gene are MGHRA and YSYEKL. The CDR3 has 16 residues. CDR3 in DNA: TGCGCCAGCAGCCAAGCCCACACAGGGGAGGCCTATGGCTACACCTTC. This gives the protein CASSQAHTGEAYGYTF.

This chain uses TRBV6-1 with TRBJ1-5, with no clear D. The V and J ends lost 0 bases and 4 bases respectively, with 7 bases between them. The CDR3 is made up of 14 amino acids. Germline CDR1 MNHNS, CDR2 SASEGT. CDR3: CASSEADGNQPQHF. For the CDR3, the DNA is TGTGCCAGCAGTGAAGCAGACGGTAATCAGCCCCAGCATTTT.

This chain joins TRBV5-1 and TRBJ2-2, with D perhaps matching TRBD1 or TRBD2 (5 bases each). The CDR3 has 17 residues. Germline V gene sequence: CDR1 SGHRS, CDR2 YFSETQ. V lost 0 bases to trimming and J lost 0 bases, with 12 bases between them. CDR3 loop: CASSLAGAAANTGELFF. The CDR3 region has the DNA TGCGCCAGCAGCTTGGCCGGGGCCGCCGCGAACACCGGGGAGCTGTTTTTT.

This rearrangement joins TRBV27 to TRBJ1-1; D is uncertain. Trimming stripped 8 bases from V and 4 bases from J, with 14 bases between. The germline CDR1 and CDR2 sequences are MNHEY and SMNVEV (reference sequence). There are 13 residues in the CDR3. For the CDR3, the DNA is TGTGCCAGCTCAGTTGGCTCCGGCACTGAAGCTTTCTTT. Its protein product is CASSVGSGTEAFF.

This rearrangement joins TRBV7-9 to TRBJ2-1, with D maybe TRBD2 (5 bases). The CDR3 loop spans 18 amino acids. Germline loops: CDR1 SEHNR, CDR2 FQNEAQ (reference sequence). Trimming stripped 5 bases from V and 1 base from J, with 21 bases between. CDR3 nucleotide sequence: TGTGCCAGCAGCGGTAGAGGGCTGAGGGCCGCTTCCTACAATGAGCAGTTCTTC. It encodes CASSGRGLRAASYNEQFF.

This sequence joins TRBV4-2 and TRBJ2-7, with 12 bases that match TRBD2. The CDR3 totals 20 residues. The J segment lost 1 base and the V segment lost 1 base, leaving 14 bases of the junction unmatched. In germline, CDR1 is LGHNA, CDR2 YNFKEQ. The CDR3 DNA reads as TGTGCCAGCAGCCAAGCACCGGGAGCTAGCGGGGGGGCGAAATCCTACGAGCAGTACTTC. This encodes CASSQAPGASGGAKSYEQYF.